The clone carrying this T cell receptor (beta chain) came up once. The data are from a study of blood T cell repertoires in COVID-19. Study-wide context: T cells, B-cell-depleted T cells, or PBMCs supplied cDNA or gDNA.

The germline V gene has CDR1 KGHSH and CDR2 LQKENI. The CDR3 covers 16 residues. V lost 2 bases and J 0 bases, leaving 11 bases between the germline ends. Clones were sequenced by immunoSEQ multiplex PCR, and TCRdb holds only the in-frame ones, with some missing. This table has more than 25,000 clones, over 75% appearing once. The sequenced sample consisted of peripheral blood. The source is a man aged 60 to 75 with acute or convalescent COVID-19. This chain joins TRBV18 and TRBJ1-3; D gene ambiguous. CDR3 nucleotide sequence: TGTGCCAGCTCACCAGGAGGGCCAGGCTCTGGAAACACCATATATTTT. This translates into CASSPGGPGSGNTIYF.